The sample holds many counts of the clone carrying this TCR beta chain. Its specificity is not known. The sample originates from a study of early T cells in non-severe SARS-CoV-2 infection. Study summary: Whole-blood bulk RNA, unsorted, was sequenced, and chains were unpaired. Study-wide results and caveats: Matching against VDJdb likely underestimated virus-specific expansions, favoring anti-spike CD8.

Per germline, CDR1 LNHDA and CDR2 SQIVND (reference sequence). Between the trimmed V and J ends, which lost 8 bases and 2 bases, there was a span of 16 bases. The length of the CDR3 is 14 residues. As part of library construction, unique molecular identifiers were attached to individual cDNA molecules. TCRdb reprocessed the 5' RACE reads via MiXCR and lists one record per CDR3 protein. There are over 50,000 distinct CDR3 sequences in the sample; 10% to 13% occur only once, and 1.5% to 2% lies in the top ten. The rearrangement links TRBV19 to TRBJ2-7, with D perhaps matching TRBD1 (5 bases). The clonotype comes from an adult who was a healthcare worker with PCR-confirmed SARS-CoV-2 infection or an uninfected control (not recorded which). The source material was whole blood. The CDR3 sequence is CASRSQGIPYEQYF. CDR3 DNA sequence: TGTGCCAGTCGATCCCAGGGCATACCCTACGAGCAGTACTTC. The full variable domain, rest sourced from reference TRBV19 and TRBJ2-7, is DGGITQSPKYLFRKEGQNVTLSCEQNLNHDAMYWYRQDPGQGLRLIYYSQIVNDFQKGDIAEGYSVSREKKESFPLTVTSAQKNPTAFYLCASRSQGIPYEQYFGPGTRLTVT.